Given below is one T cell receptor (beta chain) in context. The sample originates from a study of regulatory T cells in long-lasting Graves disease. Building of the TCR beta libraries involved iRepertoire HTBI primers and Arm-PCR of CDR3 regions. From the multiplex PCR reads, TCRdb called clonotypes with MiXCR, one entry per CDR3 protein. This table holds about 470,000 distinct CDR3 sequences, more than 13% found once. Time point specified: newly diagnosed GD, antithyroid drugs for less than 3 months. RNA extracted from PBMCs served as the sequencing template. These sequences were also reported in another study, on T cells in Graves' hyperthyroidism and ophthalmopathy.

The clonotype originates from a woman aged 25 to 45 with Graves disease. Source: peripheral blood mononuclear cells (PBMCs), taken at new diagnosis, from a patient treated with antithyroid drugs.

For the CDR3, the DNA is TGTGCCAGCAGCTGCTACGAGCAGTACTTC. The encoded protein is CASSCYEQYF. V gene TRBV27 combines with J gene TRBJ2-7; D unresolved. The V and J ends lost 6 bases and 3 bases respectively, with 3 bases between them. The CDR3 loop spans 10 amino acids. CDR1 MNHEY and CDR2 SMNVEV come from the germline V gene (reference sequence).